This is a list of T cell receptor beta chains from one sample in a study of cytomegalovirus exposure and HLA in healthy donors. Assay used: immunoSEQ multiplex PCR; TCRdb lists only in-frame clones, some missing. The top ten clones hold 6% to 8.5% of a sample with approximately 140,000 clones, approximately 60% of them seen once. Sequencing used PBMCs. The receptors here all came from a woman aged 60-70 years in good health and CMV-seropositive. Each CDR3 is given with its conserved first and last residue. Fields, in order: V gene, J gene, clone size, D gene, CDR3 DNA, CDR3 protein. The D gene is left open where the match is weak. Some rows have no size entry. The others give once, few or many, or a class for an expanded clone.

TRBV2	TRBJ1-5	.	.	TGTGCCAGCACTGCGGTAGAGGGCGGACAGCCCCAGCATTTT	CASTAVEGGQPQHF
TRBV27	TRBJ2-7	.	TRBD1	TGTGCCAGCACTCCGACAGGGGGCTACGAGCAGTACTTC	CASTPTGGYEQYF
TRBV4-2	TRBJ1-3	.	.	TGTGCCAGCAGCCAAGTCGATGGGGCGAAAGGAAACACCATATATTTT	CASSQVDGAKGNTIYF
TRBV5-1	TRBJ1-3	.	.	TGCGCCAGCAGCTTGGATTGGCGAGGTGGAGGGACTAGCTCTGGAAACACCATATATTTT	CASSLDWRGGGTSSGNTIYF
TRBV7-2	TRBJ2-7	.	TRBD2	TGTGCCAGCACTATCGAGCGGGAGTACGAGCAGTACTTC	CASTIEREYEQYF
TRBV30	TRBJ2-1	once	TRBD2	TGTGCCTGGAGTGAAGAGACTAGCGGGAGGAGTTCCTACAATGAGCAGTTCTTC	CAWSEETSGRSSYNEQFF
TRBV5-4	TRBJ2-3	.	.	TGTGCCAGCAGCCCTGCCGGGGGAGATACGCAGTATTTT	CASSPAGGDTQYF
TRBV28	TRBJ1-3	.	.	TGTGCCAGCAGAGATCGACAAGCTGGAAACACCATATATTTT	CASRDRQAGNTIYF
TRBV28	TRBJ1-2	few	TRBD1	TGTGCCAGCAGTCTCAACAGGGGGCCTCAATTCTATGGCTACACCTTC	CASSLNRGPQFYGYTF
TRBV7-2	TRBJ2-3	.	.	TGTGCCAGCAGCCCCGGGACAAACTTGGCCACAGATACGCAGTATTTT	CASSPGTNLATDTQYF
TRBV18	TRBJ2-3	few	TRBD1	TGTGCCAGCTCACCGGAGCAGGGGGCCGGAGATACGCAGTATTTT	CASSPEQGAGDTQYF
TRBV28	TRBJ2-7	.	.	TGTGCCAGCAGTCTCCAGACAGTCCCCTACGAGCAGTACTTC	CASSLQTVPYEQYF
TRBV7-9	TRBJ1-2	.	.	TGTGCCAGCAGCTTGGGGGCCGCGGACTATGGCTACACCTTC	CASSLGAADYGYTF
TRBV6-5	TRBJ1-2	.	.	TGTGCCAGCAGCTCTAGGACAGATTGGCTCGGCTACACCTTC	CASSSRTDWLGYTF
TRBV5-4	TRBJ2-2	.	.	TGTGCCAGCAGCTCCACAGGGACGGACAACACCGGGGAGCTGTTTTTT	CASSSTGTDNTGELFF
TRBV11-2	TRBJ2-4	.	TRBD2	TGTGCCAGCAGGAAAGCGGGGCTAGCCAAAAACATTCAGTACTTC	CASRKAGLAKNIQYF
TRBV18	TRBJ2-5	.	.	TGTGCCAGCTCACCCCGCCAGGAGACCCAGTACTTC	CASSPRQETQYF
TRBV6-1	TRBJ2-1	.	.	TGTGCCAGCACCGCGACAAGCTCCTACAATGAGCAGTTCTTC	CASTATSSYNEQFF
TRBV28	TRBJ1-1	few	TRBD1	TGTGCCAGCAGTGGGGGAAGGGGGCGAGGCTCTGAAGCTTTCTTT	CASSGGRGRGSEAFF
TRBV2	TRBJ2-1	.	.	TGTGCCAGCAGTGAATTTGGGGAGAGCTCCTACAATGAGCAGTTCTTC	CASSEFGESSYNEQFF